The 14 T cell receptor beta chains below all came from one sample that was sequenced in a study of blood T cell repertoires in COVID-19. Clones were sequenced by immunoSEQ multiplex PCR, and TCRdb holds only the in-frame ones, with some missing. The data show about 90,000 clones, 70% to 90% seen once. The sample taken for sequencing was peripheral blood. The source of these receptors is a human donor in a cohort sampled during active COVID-19.

The rearrangement uses TRBV7-9 and TRBJ1-4; 7 positions agree with TRBD1. Germline loops: CDR1 SEHNR, CDR2 FQNEAQ (reference sequence). The CDR3 contains 16 residues. Trimming removed 5 bases from V and 0 bases from J; junction bases left unmatched: 6. CDR3 in DNA: TGTGCCAGCAGCCGGACAGGAGTTGCAACTAATGAAAAACTGTTTTTT. Translating it yields CASSRTGVATNEKLFF.

The chain links TRBV29-1 to TRBJ2-7; 9 bases fit TRBD1. Losses at the gene ends were 5 bases for V and 4 bases for J; bases not matched to a gene: 6. The CDR3 consists of 13 residues. From germline, CDR1 is SQVTM and CDR2 ANQGSEA. Written as DNA, the CDR3 is TGCAGCGTTCGGACAGGGGATCTATACGAGCAGTACTTC. This sequence encodes CSVRTGDLYEQYF.

This clone was seen a few times. V gene TRBV5-4 combines with J gene TRBJ1-6; maybe TRBD1 (6 bases). Trimming stripped 4 bases from V and 4 bases from J, with 18 bases between. This CDR3 spans 17 amino acids. CDR1 SGHNT and CDR2 YYREEE come from the germline V gene (reference sequence). The CDR3 DNA sequence: TGTGCCAGCAGCCGGGACAAAAACGATCTATATAATTCACCCCTCCACTTT. Translation: CASSRDKNDLYNSPLHF.

The chain employs TRBV7-3 and TRBJ2-3; D gene unclear. The ends were cut back, 5 bases at V and 0 bases at J, with 12 bases in the middle. The length of the CDR3 is 15 residues. Germline V CDR1 and CDR2: SGHTA, FQGTGA. The CDR3 DNA sequence: TGTGCCAGCAGCCTTCTAGACTTGAGCACAGATACGCAGTATTTT. This sequence encodes CASSLLDLSTDTQYF.

This clone occurred once. The chain recombines TRBV6-1 with TRBJ2-1; 10 nucleotides match TRBD2. J was trimmed by 3 bases and V by 2 bases; bases with no gene match: 16. The CDR3 loop spans 20 amino acids. Germline values: CDR1 MNHNS, CDR2 SASEGT. CDR3 sequence (DNA): TGTGCCAGCAGTGAAACCCCGTTTCAGCTAGCGGGAGTCTTCTACAATGAGCAGTTCTTC. It yields the protein CASSETPFQLAGVFYNEQFF.

This rearrangement joins TRBV6-6 to TRBJ2-7; TRBD1 aligns across 12 bases. With V trimmed by 5 bases and J by 3 bases, 5 bases remained unmatched. Germline V lookup: CDR1 MNHNY, CDR2 SVGAGI (reference sequence). The CDR3 extends over 15 amino acids. CDR3 region: CASSMGTGGVYEQYF. DNA for the CDR3: TGTGCCAGCAGTATGGGGACAGGGGGCGTCTACGAGCAGTACTTC.

J is TRBJ2-1 and V is TRBV3-1 (or the pseudogene TRBV3-2); D unclear. This CDR3 spans 11 amino acids. V was shortened by 1 base and J by 10 bases, with 5 bases between the two germline ends. Per the germline V gene, CDR1 is LGHDT and CDR2 is YNNKEL (reference sequence). The CDR3 loop is CASSQGQEQFF. CDR3 bases: TGTGCCAGCAGCCAAGGCCAGGAGCAGTTCTTC.

V and J are TRBV6-6 and TRBJ2-1; 7 bases fit TRBD2. There are 14 residues in the CDR3. V dropped 6 bases and J dropped 7; count of bases not matched to a gene: 9. The germline V gene has CDR1 MNHNY and CDR2 SVGAGI (reference sequence). CDR3 nucleotides: TGTGCCAGCAGCGGGGGGACGGGGCGGAATGAGCAGTTCTTC. Its translation is CASSGGTGRNEQFF.

This chain uses TRBV4-3 with TRBJ2-1, with D possibly matching TRBD2 (5 bases). V gave up 0 bases and J gave up 4 bases, with 16 bases separating them. Germline CDR1 reads LGHNA; CDR2 reads YSLEER. The CDR3 totals 17 residues. The CDR3 sequence: CASSQDTSGESYNEQFF. The CDR3 bases are TGCGCCAGCAGCCAAGATACTTCCGGGGAGTCTTACAATGAGCAGTTCTTC.

The V gene is TRBV10-3, the J gene TRBJ1-1; D unclear. Trimming stripped 1 base from V and 7 bases from J, with 7 bases between. The CDR3 contains 12 residues. In germline, CDR1 is ENHRY, CDR2 SYGVKD. CDR3 DNA: TGTGCCATCAGTGAGTACAGAGTTGAAGCTTTCTTT. This sequence encodes CAISEYRVEAFF.

This chain connects TRBV9 to TRBJ2-2; 8 bases line up with TRBD1. Germline lookup yields CDR1 SGDLS and CDR2 YYNGEE. The J segment lost 4 bases and the V segment lost 4 bases, leaving 9 bases of the junction unmatched. CDR3 length equals 16 residues. The CDR3 nucleotides read TGTGCCAGCAGCCCTCTCGCAGGGGGCTTCACCGGGGAGCTGTTTTTT. Its protein is CASSPLAGGFTGELFF.

The chain has TRBV3-1 (or the pseudogene TRBV3-2) and TRBJ2-7; TRBD2 matches at 10 bases. Germline CDR1 reads LGHDT; CDR2 reads YNNKEL (reference sequence). This CDR3 is 15 amino acids long. V gave up 5 bases and J gave up 3 bases; unmatched junction bases: 7. The CDR3 loop reads CASSVRTSGVYEQYF. For the CDR3, the DNA is TGTGCCAGCAGCGTACGGACTAGCGGCGTCTACGAGCAGTACTTC.

The V call is TRBV19, the J call TRBJ1-1; perhaps TRBD1 as D (6 bases). The CDR3 is made up of 12 amino acids. Germline lookup yields CDR1 LNHDA and CDR2 SQIVND (reference sequence). V lost 4 bases and J 4 bases, leaving 7 bases between the germline ends. The CDR3 DNA is TGTGCCAGTAGTAGAGGGGGCACTGAAGCTTTCTTT. Encoded protein: CASSRGGTEAFF.

The chain joins TRBV18 to TRBJ2-1, with 7 bases lining up with TRBD2. The junction had 7 bases not matched to a gene; V was cut back by 3 bases and J by 2 bases. The CDR3 length is 16 residues. Per germline, CDR1 KGHSH and CDR2 LQKENI. CDR3 loop: CASSPPPGGPYNEQFF. The CDR3 DNA is TGTGCCAGCTCACCTCCGCCGGGAGGTCCCTACAATGAGCAGTTCTTC.